This T cell receptor beta chain is drawn from a study of blood T cell repertoires in COVID-19. The wider study: Acute and convalescent COVID-19 specimens originated in the United States, Italy and Spain. PBMCs, B-cell-depleted T cells, or T cells were the source of the cDNA or gDNA that made up the material.

How the authors handled the data: The authors estimated nucleated cell counts from reference gene primer amplification. The protocol was immunoSEQ multiplex PCR, while the TCRdb copy is restricted to in-frame clones and leaves out a portion. The DNA gave D and trimming, while V, J and clone size come from that table. Among about 100,000 clones listed, 88% were seen once. The source material was peripheral blood. The sequence came from a human donor in a cohort sampled during active COVID-19.

The chain's CDR3 is CASSLPGQGAYNEQFF. CDR3 in DNA: TGTGCCAGCAGTTTACCCGGACAGGGGGCTTACAATGAGCAGTTCTTC. The chain has TRBV28 and TRBJ2-1; 11 bases line up with TRBD1. V dropped 2 bases and J dropped 4; count of bases not matched to a gene: 4. The CDR3 spans 16 residues. Germline CDR1 and CDR2: MDHEN and SYDVKM.